The sequence of this TCR beta chain was determined in a study of cytomegalovirus exposure and HLA in healthy donors (dated by TCRdb to 2017 to 2019). As for the study more broadly: According to an earlier analysis of a few hundred of the donors, 150 million to 200 million T cells yielded roughly 100 million unique TCR beta sequences and 250 to 350 Gb of sequence data. Approximately 310 gigabases of sequencing data and tens of millions of unique TCR sequences were included in an early release covering 550 to 650 HLA-typed donors. The genetic ancestry cluster associated with self-reported Caucasian donors included 81% of the roughly 410 genotyped donors. The study aimed to test whether cataloging public T cell receptors could reveal signatures of past pathogen exposure. The study used immunosequencing to profile the T cell repertoires of several hundred subjects and linked those repertoires to cytomegalovirus serostatus. In addition to the first cohort of 666 subjects, a separate validation cohort of 130 or so different subjects was used. High-throughput TCR immunosequencing, statistical association of individual TCRs with disease status, and machine learning were combined to predict cytomegalovirus infection status. A later analysis re-analyzed previously published TCR beta repertoires from 550 to 700 donors and added high-resolution HLA genotyping to study TCR occurrence patterns. In the later analysis, no new phenotypic data were used to find candidate immune exposures; instead, reliance was placed on TCR beta sequences and their occurrence across donors. In an earlier analysis of about 590 of the donors, high-throughput TCR beta sequencing was used to judge whether each TCR beta V gene segment behaved as functional or pseudogenic. Donor age, sex, ethnicity and CMV serostatus were compiled alongside the repertoire data. A later genetic analysis used genome-wide SNP genotypes for about three fifths of the roughly 700 donors, treating that subset as a discovery cohort. All discovery cohort repertoires had been generated using a single sequencing platform. Class I and class II HLA loci were covered by the typing at four-digit resolution. The number of donors typed differed by locus, with roughly 629-640 for A, B, C, DRB1 and DQB1, approximately 500 for DQA1, over 600 for DPA1, and around 450 for DPB1. Four to six DR-DQ haplotypes were handled as single units for association and clustering, since linkage in the cohort was strong. Among some 400 genotyped donors of the cohort, an average of approximately 240,000 unique TCR beta nucleotide sequences was sequenced per donor, of which 15% to 20% were non-productive.

The cohort consisted of more than 650 healthy bone marrow donors. All cohort members were sampled while nominally healthy, although unrecorded immune exposures were likely present. The donor tested CMV seronegative, placing the donor among the 352 seronegative members of the cohort. Each donor provided a peripheral blood sample, and peripheral blood mononuclear cells were used for TCR beta sequencing. The Qiagen DNeasy Blood Extraction Kit was used to extract genomic DNA from the blood cell samples. The library was produced with the immunoSEQ multiplex PCR assay. For the multiplex PCR, a mixture combining 60 forward primers for TCR Vbeta segments and 13 reverse primers for TCR Jbeta segments was used. The CDR3 region of rearranged TCR beta genes was amplified from genomic DNA by a multiplex PCR assay. Amplified TCR beta libraries were sequenced as 87-base-pair reads on the Illumina HiSeq System. In the source study's methods: A later analysis counted approximately 74 million unique TCR beta chains across the 690 or so repertoires, and 10 million to 11 million of these chains were shared by at least two donors. Raw reads were error-corrected and collapsed into unique sequences with a nearest-neighbor algorithm that merged closely related sequences to remove PCR and sequencing errors. To assign V, D and J gene segments, CDR3 sequences were aligned to IMGT reference sequences. Each retained sequence needed at least a six-nucleotide match to both a V gene segment and a J gene segment. A rearrangement counted as productive if the CDR3 had no stop codons and remained in frame with V and J, and every other rearrangement counted as non-productive. CDR3 was defined by IMGT convention, running from the second conserved V-encoded cysteine to the conserved J-encoded phenylalanine. The earlier analysis of 500 to 750 of the donors excluded any sequence lacking an unambiguous match to a single V gene segment. In an earlier analysis of approximately 590 of the donors, V segments were called functional above 56.7% productive rearrangements and were called segregating when the between-donor standard deviation exceeded 5%. A statistical classification framework was developed to diagnose cytomegalovirus status using the catalog of TCR beta chain sequences. In a later analysis, V and J genes were assigned by comparing TCR nucleotide sequences against IMGT/GENE-DB human TR gene sequences. In a later analysis, CDR3 sequences and most-parsimonious VDJ recombination scenarios were assigned using the TCRdist pipeline. A later analysis defined each TCR beta chain by its CDR3 amino acid sequence plus V-gene family, and excluded reads lacking a unique V-gene family. To address suspected cross-contamination and a sequencing artifact, a later analysis removed approximately 600 highly shared, low-generation-probability nucleotide sequences. For each public chain, a later analysis derived a clonal expansion index from normalized ranks of inferred template counts within each repertoire. Generation probabilities in a later analysis came from a VDJ recombination model fitted to out-of-frame rearrangements, and those results were checked against IGoR. Hypergeometric tests were used in a later analysis to score TCR-TCR, TCR-HLA and TCR-CMV co-occurrence, with a repertoire-size bias correction applied to the TCR pairs. False discovery rates were estimated in a later analysis by permuting HLA or CMV assignments 20 times. In a later analysis, co-occurring TCRs were grouped using DBSCAN, and TCRdist sequence similarity was added for clustering within HLA-allele-positive subsets. Co-occurrence clustering excluded repertoires with fewer than 30,000 or more than 120,000 public chains, plus five with anomalous nucleotide sharing. TCRdb carries this immuneACCESS record with in-frame sequences only. Its versions omit some clonotypes, under half of them owing to an unresolved V gene in the studies checked, with the rest unexplained. Clonal size and the V and J genes are those of that table, whereas D and trimming came from the DNA. For this sample there are about 120,000 clones; roughly 70% appear just once. Roughly 1.6% of the sample belongs to the ten largest clones.

The investigation overall reported the following: The study listed around 160 TCR beta chains as associated with cytomegalovirus. The sequencing pipeline was judged likely to have produced a cluster of highly shared sequence variants as a technical artifact. The only immune exposure information available for the cohort was CMV serostatus. Because counts were too low, approximately 15 rarely observed V segments, including chromosome 9 orphons, were excluded from the earlier analysis of 587 of the donors. In an earlier analysis of over 550 of the donors, most TCR beta V segments were observed in productive rearrangements about 87% or about 30% of the time, broadly matching IMGT annotations. A later analysis found that most CMV-associated TCR beta chains appeared HLA-restricted, with HLA associations seemingly driven largely by CMV exposure. In a later analysis, around 17,000 TCR beta sequences were associated with specific HLA alleles at a false discovery rate of 0.05. In a later genetic analysis, fewer N-insertions in productive TCRs were reported among donors in an Asian-associated ancestry cluster than the roughly 700-donor mean. HLA typing was unavailable for some donors at each locus, so association tests used only the typed subset. The authors suggested that the approach could potentially be generalized to other disease states and immunological phenotypes. V-gene and J-gene trimming of TCR beta chains was associated with a missense DCLRE1C variant in a later genetic analysis, and the association was replicated in an independent cohort. Several of the top co-occurrence clusters appeared to be linked to parvovirus B19, influenza, CMV and Epstein-Barr virus, according to a later analysis. In a later analysis, HLA-associated TCR beta chains were found to be more clonally expanded and to have lower generation probabilities than equally common non-associated chains. In vitro tests confirmed that a few of the cytomegalovirus-associated TCR beta chains recognize cytomegalovirus antigens. Presence/absence analyses assumed roughly uniform sequencing depth across donors, an assumption that may not hold. Assigning TCR associations to individual alleles was difficult when HLA alleles, especially DR and DQ, strongly co-occurred. Only TCR beta chains were sequenced in this cohort, and the absence of alpha or paired-chain data limited detectable features. Cytomegalovirus status was reported to be diagnosed by the classifier with high specificity and sensitivity in both the original and validation cohorts. In a later analysis, TCR association rates were found to vary across HLA loci, with the most associated TCRs seen for DRB1 alleles and the fewest for HLA-C alleles. Because the 87-base-pair reads could not distinguish some IMGT-functional V segments, including TRBV6-2 and TRBV6-3, those segments were excluded. A further reported finding was that TCR beta sequences accurately predicted the HLA-A and HLA-B alleles for most subjects in the first cohort. Correlated functional status among segregating V segments might reflect linkage disequilibrium, but an unknown experimental factor could not be ruled out. Most TCR sequences were seen in very few donors, while some public TCRs were found in many individuals.

As to this clone: Its antigen is unknown. Per-nucleotide qualities are absent, and no much larger clonotype sits a single base away.

From the cysteine up to the phenylalanine, the CDR3 has a length of 16 residues. The retained sequence is limited to the CDR3, 48 bases, with the frame set at the first base. Taken from the germline V gene, the CDR1 and CDR2 loops are ENHRY and SYGVKD. Relative to germline, V is missing 5 bases and J is missing 1 base, with 7 bases of the junction outside any gene match. The material sequenced was PBMCs. The clonotype was recovered from a young woman in good health and CMV-seronegative. The chain employs TRBV10-3 and TRBJ2-2; 7 bases in between match TRBD1. The DNA sequence is given as TGTGCCATCAGTTTAGGCGACAGGGTGAACACCGGGGAGCTGTTTTTT. This encodes CAISLGDRVNTGELFF.